The 32 T cell receptor beta chains below all came from one sample that was sequenced in a study of response to subunit inactivated influenza vaccine. TCRdb re-analysed the RT-PCR reads in MiXCR, keeping a single row per CDR3 protein. The sample yields over 750,000 distinct CDR3 sequences, over 20% seen once. The source material was PBMCs from blood, sampled approximately 5 days after vaccination. The receptors were gathered from a man aged 50 to 60 who received an inactivated influenza vaccine.

This clonotype was counted once. This chain uses TRBV15 with TRBJ2-5; 10 bases fit TRBD1. Germline values: CDR1 LNHNV, CDR2 YYDKDF (reference sequence). Trimming at V came to 6 bases and at J to 4 bases, leaving 5 bases not matched to a gene. CDR3 length: 14 residues. CDR3 DNA: TGTGCCACCAGAGGGACAGGGGCGCCAGAGACCCAGTACTTC. Protein sequence: CATRGTGAPETQYF. Supplemented by reference TRBV15 and TRBJ2-5, the full variable domain reads DAMVIQNPRYQVTQFGKPVTLSCSQTLNHNVMYWYQQKSSQAPKLLFHYYDKDFNNEADTPDNFQSRRPNTSFCFLDIRSPGLGDTAMYLCATRGTGAPETQYFGPGTRLLVL.

In this sample, this clonotype turned up a few times. This chain joins TRBV3-1 and TRBJ1-6; 10 bases match TRBD1. Germline lookup yields CDR1 LGHDT and CDR2 YNNKEL (reference sequence). J was trimmed by 10 bases and V by 1 base; bases with no gene match: 10. The CDR3 sequence is 17 residues long. The CDR3 protein is CASSQGLMTGGGSPLHF. The CDR3 DNA follows: TGTGCCAGCAGCCAAGGATTGATGACAGGGGGCGGATCACCCCTCCACTTT.

V gene TRBV20-1 combines with J gene TRBJ2-3; 13 nucleotides align to TRBD2. The CDR3 has 19 amino acids. From germline, CDR1 is DFQATT and CDR2 SNEGSKA (reference sequence). V was pared by 5 bases and J by 1 base, with 15 bases of the junction left unmatched. DNA for the CDR3: TGCAGTGCTGTCATTGGACTAGCGGGAGTTCGGAAGGGCACAGATACGCAGTATTTT. Translating it yields CSAVIGLAGVRKGTDTQYF.

Only a few counts were recorded for this clonotype. The chain couples TRBV11-2 to TRBJ2-1; TRBD1 aligns across 9 bases. The CDR3 is made up of 15 amino acids. The trim removed 5 bases at V and 6 bases at J, leaving 8 bases unmatched. The germline gives CDR1 SGHAT, CDR2 FQNNGV. The CDR3 is CASSPPGTGINEQFF. CDR3 nucleotides: TGTGCCAGCAGCCCACCCGGGACAGGGATCAATGAGCAGTTCTTC.

This clonotype was seen many times. The rearrangement links TRBV27 to TRBJ2-1; maybe TRBD2 (6 bases). Trimming left V 2 bases short and J 5 bases short, with 10 bases between. This CDR3 is built from 14 residues. CDR1 MNHEY and CDR2 SMNVEV come from the germline V gene (reference sequence). The CDR3 DNA follows: TGTGCCAGCAGTTTAGTTGGAGGGGACAATGAGCAGTTCTTC. It is translated as CASSLVGGDNEQFF.

The table lists this clonotype with many counts. This CDR3 reads CASSSRKGQGTYEQYF. The CDR3 coding sequence is TGTGCCAGCAGCTCCCGTAAAGGACAGGGGACCTACGAGCAGTACTTC. The chain carries TRBV7-2 and TRBJ2-7; 9 bases agree with TRBD1. Trimming at V came to 4 bases and at J to 2 bases, leaving 9 bases not matched to a gene. Germline CDR1 reads SGHTA; CDR2 reads FQGNSA. The CDR3 is 16 residues long.

The J gene is TRBJ2-7, the V gene TRBV10-3; TRBD1 or TRBD2 may be the D gene (5 bases each). CDR1 is ENHRY, CDR2 SYGVKD, per germline. Trimming removed 5 bases from V and 0 bases from J, with 11 bases in between. The CDR3 runs to 14 residues. The CDR3 is CAISRDGLSYEQYF. CDR3 nucleotide sequence: TGTGCCATCAGTAGGGACGGACTCTCCTACGAGCAGTACTTC.

This clonotype was picked up a small number of times. The rearrangement uses TRBV20-1 and TRBJ2-1, with 8 nucleotides matching TRBD1. J was trimmed by 8 bases and V by 2 bases; bases with no gene match: 11. Germline CDR1 reads DFQATT; CDR2 reads SNEGSKA (reference sequence). The CDR3 loop spans 15 amino acids. For the CDR3, the DNA is TGCAGTGCTAGATATCAGGGGACAGGACGGGATGAGCAGTTCTTC. It encodes CSARYQGTGRDEQFF.

This clonotype was detected only a few times. This rearrangement joins TRBV28 to TRBJ2-3, with unresolved D. The germline gives CDR1 MDHEN, CDR2 SYDVKM. The CDR3 is 12 residues long. V was clipped by 2 bases and J by 7 bases, with 7 bases between them. CDR3: CASSLNRNTQYF. CDR3 sequence (DNA): TGTGCCAGCAGTTTAAATCGGAATACGCAGTATTTT.

V gene TRBV10-3 combines with J gene TRBJ2-3; tentative D call: TRBD2 (7 bases). The CDR3 contains 16 residues. Germline loops: CDR1 ENHRY, CDR2 SYGVKD. Trimming removed 4 bases at V and 3 bases at J, with 17 bases between. Written as DNA, the CDR3 is TGTGCCATCAGTGGAAGTGCGGGGGCCTCAACAGATACGCAGTATTTT. The encoded protein is CAISGSAGASTDTQYF.

The rearrangement joins TRBV18 to TRBJ2-5; possibly TRBD1 or TRBD2 for D (5 bases each). There are 13 residues in the CDR3. V lost 6 bases, J lost 4 bases, and 12 bases lay in between. Germline assignment: CDR1 KGHSH and CDR2 LQKENI. The CDR3 region is CASSGTALETQYF. The DNA for the CDR3 is TGTGCCAGCTCCGGGACGGCATTAGAGACCCAGTACTTC.

CDR3 region: CAWSFYSGTRELFF. The CDR3 region has the DNA TGTGCCTGGAGCTTCTACTCAGGGACCCGGGAGCTGTTTTTT. The gene calls are TRBV30 and TRBJ2-2; tentatively, D is TRBD1 or TRBD2 (5 bases each). V was cut by 3 bases and J by 9 bases, with 17 bases left in between. The V gene's germline CDR1 is GTSNPN and CDR2 SVGIG (reference sequence). The CDR3 covers 14 residues.

Turning to this clonotype: A much bigger clone sits one base away, suggesting this may be a read error. The conserved phenylalanine or tryptophan is not found at the CDR3 terminus, so this likely reflects a read error. The CDR3 region is CASRSDRSGGTDTQYY. The CDR3 DNA follows: TGTGCCAGCAGAAGTGACAGGTCGGGGGGCACAGATACGCAGTATTAT. J is TRBJ2-3 and V is TRBV6-1; D is perhaps TRBD1 or TRBD2 (6 bases each). CDR1 is MNHNS, CDR2 SASEGT, per germline. The CDR3 is made up of 16 amino acids. The ends were cut back, 6 bases at V and 1 base at J, with 17 bases in the middle.

V is TRBV7-8 and J is TRBJ1-1; no clear D. Germline loops: CDR1 SGHVS, CDR2 FQNEAQ. The V gene lost 5 bases and the J gene lost 2 bases, with 9 bases spanning the gap. The CDR3 is 13 residues long. The CDR3 protein is CASSAPLNTEAFF. In DNA, the CDR3 is TGTGCCAGCAGCGCCCCCTTAAACACTGAAGCTTTCTTT.

This CDR3 reads CSAPPRYNEQFF. The CDR3 region has the DNA TGCAGTGCCCCCCCTCGCTACAATGAGCAGTTCTTC. V is TRBV20-1 and J is TRBJ2-1; no clear D gene. The CDR3 sequence is 12 residues long. Per germline, CDR1 DFQATT and CDR2 SNEGSKA (reference sequence). Trimming pared 6 bases from V and 3 bases from J, leaving 9 bases between.

This chain uses TRBV7-2 with TRBJ2-5, with D maybe TRBD1 (6 bases). V was cut by 2 bases and J by 4 bases, with 11 bases left in between. Germline lookup yields CDR1 SGHTA and CDR2 FQGNSA. The CDR3 spans 14 residues. Written as DNA, the CDR3 is TGTGCCAGCAGCTTACGTGGGGGCGTAGAGACCCAGTACTTC. It specifies CASSLRGGVETQYF.

This clonotype was counted a few times. The CDR3 nucleotides are TGTGCCAACGGGGGACCCACAGATACGCAGTATTTT. This gives the protein CANGGPTDTQYF. This chain uses TRBV7-9 with TRBJ2-3, with a possible D match to TRBD2 (6 bases). The CDR3 consists of 12 residues. Germline CDR1 is SEHNR and CDR2 is FQNEAQ (reference sequence). The V and J ends lost 10 bases and 2 bases respectively, with 10 bases between them.

This clonotype showed up just a few times. The chain couples TRBV3-1 to TRBJ1-2; D is uncertain. The germline V gene encodes CDR1 LGHDT and CDR2 YNNKEL (reference sequence). V lost 6 bases and J lost 10, with 21 bases in between. The CDR3 loop spans 14 amino acids. The CDR3 sequence: CASSSRSGSGDYTF. The CDR3 region has the DNA TGTGCCAGCAGTTCTCGAAGTGGCAGCGGAGACTACACCTTC.

This clonotype was observed a few times. V usage is TRBV27 and J usage is TRBJ2-1; 10 positions agree with TRBD2. Germline CDR1 is MNHEY and CDR2 is SMNVEV (reference sequence). CDR3 length equals 17 residues. V shed 5 bases and J 3 bases; nucleotides not matched to a gene: 10. The CDR3 region has the DNA TGTGCCAGCAGTCCCTTCCGTAAGCGGGAGGGCTACAATGAGCAGTTCTTC. This sequence encodes CASSPFRKREGYNEQFF.

This clonotype has just a few counts. The chain is built from TRBV10-3 and TRBJ2-3; maybe TRBD1 (6 bases). The CDR3 contains 12 residues. Between the trimmed V and J ends, which lost 6 bases and 6 bases, there was a span of 10 bases. Germline loops: CDR1 ENHRY, CDR2 SYGVKD. The CDR3, as DNA: TGTGCCATCAGCCCAGGGGCGGATACGCAGTATTTT. It yields the protein CAISPGADTQYF.

The chain is built from TRBV11-2 and TRBJ2-1; 13 bases are shared with TRBD2. CDR1 is SGHAT and CDR2 is FQNNGV in the germline V gene. This CDR3 has 16 amino acids. V was clipped by 6 bases and J by 4 bases; unmatched bases: 6. CDR3 coding DNA: TGTGCCAGCAGGGGGACTAGCGGGATAACTTACAATGAGCAGTTCTTC. Translated, it gives CASRGTSGITYNEQFF.

In this sample, this clonotype turned up a few times. The chain recombines TRBV7-2 with TRBJ2-7; D might be TRBD1 (6 bases). This CDR3 has 17 amino acids. Deletions cut 4 bases from V and 3 bases from J, with 22 bases between. Germline CDR1 is SGHTA and CDR2 is FQGNSA. CDR3 in amino acids: CASSSAVSRTGHYEQYF. The CDR3 bases are TGTGCCAGCAGCTCCGCAGTATCTCGTACAGGGCACTACGAGCAGTACTTC.

This chain connects TRBV20-1 to TRBJ1-1; TRBD1 is a possible D gene (5 bases). The CDR3 runs 11 residues. Per the germline V gene, CDR1 is DFQATT and CDR2 is SNEGSKA (reference sequence). The CDR3 is CRQSRVTEAFF. The CDR3 nucleotides read TGCAGACAAAGCAGGGTCACTGAAGCTTTCTTT.

The sample holds many counts of this clonotype. The V and J genes are TRBV4-3 and TRBJ2-1; weak D call: TRBD2 (5 bases). The V end lost 0 bases, the J end lost 6 bases, and 12 bases lay between the germline ends. Germline CDR1 reads LGHNA; CDR2 reads YSLEER. The CDR3 runs to 15 residues. This CDR3 reads CASSQEGSPANEQFF. CDR3 in DNA: TGCGCCAGCAGCCAAGAGGGGAGCCCGGCCAATGAGCAGTTCTTC.

V usage is TRBV18 and J usage is TRBJ1-6; D unresolved. CDR3 length: 13 amino acids. V shed 5 bases and J shed 7 bases, with 9 bases lying between them. Germline values: CDR1 KGHSH, CDR2 LQKENI. The CDR3 coding sequence is TGTGCCAGCTCATCGGCAGTGAATTCACCCCTCCACTTT. Protein sequence: CASSSAVNSPLHF. The full variable domain, rest sourced from reference TRBV18 and TRBJ1-6, is NAGVMQNPRHLVRRRGQEARLRCSPMKGHSHVYWYRQLPEEGLKFMVYLQKENIIDESGMPKERFSAEFPKEGPSILRIQQVVRGDSAAYFCASSSAVNSPLHFGNGTRLTVT.

This clonotype was counted only a few times. V is TRBV5-1 and J is TRBJ2-1; maybe TRBD2 (5 bases). The CDR3 runs 15 residues. Germline V gives CDR1 SGHRS, CDR2 YFSETQ. V shed 4 bases and J shed 7 bases, with 18 bases lying between them. The CDR3 is CASSPGLQNLNEQFF. DNA for the CDR3: TGCGCCAGCAGCCCCGGACTGCAAAATTTAAATGAGCAGTTCTTC.

This clonotype appeared a few times. The V call is TRBV10-3, the J call TRBJ2-7; no definite D call. The CDR3 consists of 12 residues. Trimming took 8 bases from V and 0 from J, leaving 8 bases between them. CDR1 and CDR2 (germline): ENHRY, SYGVKD. CDR3 protein: CAIGSSSYEQYF. The CDR3 DNA reads TGTGCCATCGGAAGCAGCTCCTACGAGCAGTACTTC.

This clonotype was found many times. V gene TRBV12-3 or TRBV12-4 combines with J gene TRBJ1-2, with TRBD1 as a possible D gene (5 bases). The CDR3 runs 16 residues. The V and J ends lost 5 bases and 8 bases respectively, with 24 bases between them. For the CDR3, the DNA is TGTGCCAGCAGTGTGACCCTCCGGGACCCGGGGAGCGGCTACACCTTC. Residues: CASSVTLRDPGSGYTF.

This clonotype was seen a handful of times. The chain couples TRBV7-9 to TRBJ2-1; D ambiguous. Germline values: CDR1 SEHNR, CDR2 FQNEAQ (reference sequence). V lost 5 bases and J 0 bases, leaving 14 bases between the germline ends. The CDR3 length is 16 residues. CDR3 in DNA: TGTGCCAGCAGCGCGAGGACCCATTCCTCCTACAATGAGCAGTTCTTC. It codes for CASSARTHSSYNEQFF.

The chain couples TRBV15 to TRBJ2-3; maybe TRBD1 (6 bases). Germline V gives CDR1 LNHNV, CDR2 YYDKDF (reference sequence). Trimming stripped 0 bases from V and 0 bases from J, with 10 bases between. The CDR3 loop spans 16 amino acids. The CDR3, as DNA: TGTGCCACCAGCAGAGAGTTGGGGGCAAGCACAGATACGCAGTATTTT. This translates into CATSRELGASTDTQYF.

This clonotype was observed a few times. The gene calls are TRBV12-3 or TRBV12-4 and TRBJ2-6; D is ambiguous. With 5 bases removed from V and 4 bases from J, the gap between germline ends came to 6 bases. The CDR3 has 13 amino acids. The CDR3 loop is CASSPVGANVLTF. CDR3 DNA sequence: TGTGCCAGCAGTCCGGTCGGGGCCAACGTCCTGACTTTC.

This clonotype was detected many times. CDR3 sequence reads: CASGSILAGVGTQYF. The CDR3 coding sequence is TGTGCTAGTGGTTCTATCCTAGCGGGTGTTGGGACCCAGTACTTC. The chain employs TRBV12-5 and TRBJ2-5, with 8 bases lining up with TRBD2. The trim removed 4 bases at V and 7 bases at J, leaving 11 bases unmatched. Germline values: CDR1 LGHNT, CDR2 FRNRAP. The CDR3 spans 15 residues.